These T cell receptor beta chains were read from a single sample in a study of T cell responses to AZD1222 COVID-19 vaccine. Data came from immunoSEQ multiplex PCR; TCRdb stores just in-frame clones and leaves some out. The sample has some 150,000 clones, about 90% seen once. Source: peripheral blood, taken 28 days after the second AZD1222 dose. Every receptor here comes from an adult who received the AZD1222 COVID-19 vaccine. The CDR3 runs from the conserved cysteine through the conserved F or W. A D gene is named only where the DNA matches it firmly. Clone size is shown for a subset of rows, as once, few, many or a class of expanded clone.

J,size,D,V,CDR3,DNA
TRBJ2-1,.,.,TRBV5-6,CASSLDGGHNEQFF,TGTGCCAGCAGCTTGGATGGGGGGCACAATGAGCAGTTCTTC
TRBJ2-7,.,.,TRBV6-5,CAVQQGYEQYF,TGTGCCGTGCAACAGGGCTACGAGCAGTACTTC
TRBJ2-3,once,TRBD1,TRBV6-5,CASSNLDRVDTQYF,TGTGCCAGCAGTAACCTCGACAGGGTGGATACGCAGTATTTT
TRBJ2-1,.,TRBD1,TRBV28,CASSFGTAYNEQFF,TGTGCCAGCAGTTTTGGGACAGCTTACAATGAGCAGTTCTTC
TRBJ1-4,.,.,TRBV6-2/TRBV6-3,CASSYRGGTNEKLFF,TGTGCCAGCAGTTATCGAGGAGGAACTAATGAAAAACTGTTTTTT
TRBJ2-2,.,.,TRBV4-1,CASSQARLGGELFF,TGCGCCAGCAGCCAAGCAAGGCTGGGGGGGGAGCTGTTTTTT
TRBJ2-4,.,TRBD1,TRBV7-2,CASSRGQAGNIQYF,TGTGCCAGCAGCCGCGGACAGGCTGGAAACATTCAGTACTTC
TRBJ2-7,.,.,TRBV15,CATSRPLDFSYEQYF,TGTGCCACCAGCAGACCCCTTGACTTCTCCTACGAGCAGTACTTC
TRBJ2-7,.,.,TRBV10-3,CAISESGALYEQYF,TGTGCCATCAGTGAGTCGGGGGCCCTCTACGAGCAGTACTTC
TRBJ2-2,.,.,TRBV7-3,CASSLIEGELFF,TGTGCCAGCAGCTTAATTGAGGGGGAGCTGTTTTTT
TRBJ1-2,.,TRBD1,TRBV6-1,CASSEGQGAGYGYTF,TGTGCCAGCAGTGAAGGACAGGGGGCTGGATATGGCTACACCTTC
TRBJ2-1,.,TRBD2,TRBV7-8,CASSLPGGSYNEQFF,TGTGCCAGCAGCTTACCGGGAGGGTCCTACAATGAGCAGTTCTTC
TRBJ1-5,.,TRBD1,TRBV30,CAWSLGTGGQPQHF,TGTGCCTGGAGTCTTGGGACAGGGGGTCAGCCCCAGCATTTT
TRBJ1-1,.,TRBD1,TRBV19,CASSQAGGPTEAFF,TGTGCCAGTAGTCAGGCAGGGGGCCCCACTGAAGCTTTCTTT
TRBJ2-5,.,TRBD1,TRBV6-1,CASSEGTGLKTQYF,TGTGCCAGCAGTGAAGGGACAGGGTTGAAGACCCAGTACTTC
TRBJ2-7,.,.,TRBV6-2/TRBV6-3,CASSNQLGKFYEQYF,TGTGCCAGCAGCAACCAACTGGGCAAGTTCTACGAGCAGTACTTC
TRBJ1-5,.,.,TRBV10-3,CAISDQGRSGQPQHF,TGTGCCATCAGTGACCAGGGACGATCGGGTCAGCCCCAGCATTTT
TRBJ1-2,.,.,TRBV28,CASSFGQAMNYGYTF,TGTGCCAGCAGTTTCGGGCAGGCCATGAACTATGGCTACACCTTC
TRBJ1-5,.,TRBD1,TRBV9,CASSVESGGDQPQHF,TGTGCCAGCAGCGTAGAATCAGGGGGGGATCAGCCCCAGCATTTT
TRBJ1-3,.,.,TRBV7-2,CASSLYGRGTGNTIYF,TGTGCCAGCAGCTTGTATGGGCGGGGTACGGGAAACACCATATATTTT
TRBJ1-1,.,.,TRBV29-1,CSVETDSQPAFF,TGCAGCGTTGAAACTGACAGTCAGCCGGCTTTCTTT
TRBJ2-1,.,.,TRBV5-6,CASSLKLGTILDEQFF,TGTGCCAGCAGCTTGAAGTTGGGGACAATCCTCGATGAGCAGTTCTTC
TRBJ2-3,.,.,TRBV5-8,CASSPFGGTVGDTQYF,TGTGCCAGCAGCCCTTTTGGGGGGACTGTTGGTGATACGCAGTATTTT
TRBJ1-1,.,.,TRBV28,CASSPPSLAAWDTEAFF,TGTGCCAGCAGTCCCCCAAGCCTAGCAGCGTGGGACACTGAAGCTTTCTTT
TRBJ2-7,once,.,TRBV20-1,CSASLNYEQYF,TGCAGTGCTTCACTGAACTACGAGCAGTACTTC
TRBJ1-1,.,.,TRBV7-9,CASSLQGVVEAFF,TGTGCCAGCAGCTTGCAGGGAGTGGTGGAAGCTTTCTTT
TRBJ2-7,.,TRBD2,TRBV6-2/TRBV6-3,CASSYKLATSGNEQYF,TGTGCCAGCAGTTACAAACTCGCTACTAGCGGGAACGAGCAGTACTTC
TRBJ1-1,once,TRBD1,TRBV3-1/TRBV3-2,CASSLRQGVSEAFF,TGTGCCAGCAGCCTCCGACAGGGGGTATCTGAAGCTTTCTTT